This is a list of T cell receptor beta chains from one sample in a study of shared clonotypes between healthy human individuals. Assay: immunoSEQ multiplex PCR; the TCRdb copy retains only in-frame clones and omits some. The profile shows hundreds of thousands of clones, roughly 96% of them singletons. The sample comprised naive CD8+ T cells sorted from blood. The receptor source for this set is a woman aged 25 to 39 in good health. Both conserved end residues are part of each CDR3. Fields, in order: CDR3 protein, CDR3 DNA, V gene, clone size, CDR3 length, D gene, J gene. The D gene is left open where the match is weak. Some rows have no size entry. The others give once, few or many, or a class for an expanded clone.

CASSPWTGAEAFF | TGTGCCAGCAGCCCTTGGACAGGGGCTGAAGCTTTCTTT | TRBV11-2 | . | 13 | TRBD1 | TRBJ1-1
CASSSRASGSYEQYF | TGTGCCAGCAGCTCCAGGGCTAGCGGGTCCTACGAGCAGTACTTC | TRBV28 | . | 15 | TRBD2 | TRBJ2-7
CASSPGSSYEQYF | TGCGCCAGCAGTCCAGGGAGCTCCTACGAGCAGTACTTC | TRBV10-1 | . | 13 | . | TRBJ2-7
CASRVLTGAGEAFF | TGTGCCAGCAGAGTACTGACAGGGGCCGGAGAAGCTTTCTTT | TRBV25-1 | . | 14 | TRBD1 | TRBJ1-1
CASRGEGVTFLNTEAFF | TGTGCCAGCAGGGGGGAAGGAGTAACCTTTTTGAACACTGAAGCTTTCTTT | TRBV2 | . | 17 | . | TRBJ1-1
CASSDPSGSNYEQYF | TGTGCCAGCAGTGACCCTAGCGGGAGCAATTACGAGCAGTACTTC | TRBV2 | . | 15 | TRBD2 | TRBJ2-7
CASSLDSQGYNYEQYF | TGCGCCAGCAGCTTGGATTCCCAGGGTTACAACTACGAGCAGTACTTC | TRBV5-1 | once | 16 | . | TRBJ2-7
CASSLGNREAFF | TGTGCCAGCAGCTTAGGCAACAGGGAAGCTTTCTTT | TRBV7-9 | . | 12 | . | TRBJ1-1
CATLNGAVFPYEQYF | TGTGCCACCCTAAACGGGGCAGTCTTTCCCTACGAGCAGTACTTC | TRBV19 | . | 15 | . | TRBJ2-7
CASSRTGGEIDTQYF | TGCGCCAGCAGCCGGACAGGGGGCGAAATTGATACGCAGTATTTT | TRBV4-1 | . | 15 | TRBD1 | TRBJ2-3
CATSGLVQYNEQFF | TGTGCCACTTCAGGACTAGTCCAATACAATGAGCAGTTCTTC | TRBV28 | . | 14 | TRBD2 | TRBJ2-1
CASKGLAGDSKEQYF | TGTGCCAGCAAAGGACTAGCGGGAGATTCGAAGGAGCAGTACTTC | TRBV27 | . | 15 | TRBD2 | TRBJ2-7
CASREGGSTNEKLFF | TGTGCCAGCAGGGAAGGGGGGTCAACTAATGAAAAACTGTTTTTT | TRBV2 | . | 15 | . | TRBJ1-4
CASSLARVGRGGRSEQFF | TGTGCCAGCAGCTTAGCCCGAGTGGGCCGTGGAGGGCGGAGCGAGCAGTTCTTC | TRBV11-2 | once | 18 | . | TRBJ2-1
CATSSAGTGGNEQFF | TGTGCCACCAGCAGTGCCGGGACAGGGGGCAATGAGCAGTTCTTC | TRBV15 | . | 15 | TRBD1 | TRBJ2-1
CASSPDRQGAGHGYTF | TGTGCCAGCAGTCCAGACCGACAGGGGGCCGGCCATGGCTACACCTTC | TRBV27 | . | 16 | TRBD1 | TRBJ1-2
CASSLEGSRDSSYEQYF | TGTGCCAGCAGCTTAGAGGGTTCCCGAGACAGCAGCTACGAGCAGTACTTC | TRBV11-3 | . | 17 | . | TRBJ2-7
CASRTGAKSEQYF | TGTGCCAGCAGGACAGGGGCAAAATCCGAGCAGTACTTC | TRBV28 | . | 13 | TRBD1 | TRBJ2-7
CASSQVGGLSTDTQYF | TGTGCCAGCAGCCAAGTGGGGGGTCTTAGCACAGATACGCAGTATTTT | TRBV14 | . | 16 | . | TRBJ2-3
CASSLLVSNEQFF | TGTGCCAGCAGCTTACTCGTTAGCAATGAGCAGTTCTTC | TRBV11-2 | once | 13 | . | TRBJ2-1
CASSYGAGSSYEQYF | TGTGCCAGCAGTTACGGGGCAGGGTCCTCCTACGAGCAGTACTTC | TRBV27 | . | 15 | . | TRBJ2-7
CASSLRRGPGNYEQYF | TGTGCCAGCAGTTTACGCAGGGGACCCGGAAACTACGAGCAGTACTTC | TRBV28 | . | 16 | . | TRBJ2-7
CASRGWEFGDYGYTF | TGTGCCAGTAGGGGTTGGGAGTTTGGGGACTATGGCTACACCTTC | TRBV19 | . | 15 | . | TRBJ1-2
CASSHAGTSLAQPQHF | TGTGCCAGCAGTCACGCCGGGACCTCCCTCGCTCAGCCCCAGCATTTT | TRBV28 | . | 16 | . | TRBJ1-5
CASSYQGGDGYTF | TGTGCCAGCAGTTACCAGGGCGGGGATGGCTACACCTTC | TRBV6-6 | . | 13 | . | TRBJ1-2
CASSIGIAYEQYF | TGTGCCAGTAGTATAGGGATCGCCTACGAGCAGTACTTC | TRBV19 | . | 13 | . | TRBJ2-7
CASSVTSGAGELFF | TGTGCCAGCAGCGTGACTAGCGGGGCCGGGGAGCTGTTTTTT | TRBV9 | . | 14 | TRBD2 | TRBJ2-2
CASSPGLAYEQYF | TGTGCCAGCAGCCCGGGACTGGCCTACGAGCAGTACTTC | TRBV27 | . | 13 | . | TRBJ2-7
CATSSPGQTTFPETQYF | TGTGCCACCAGCAGCCCGGGACAAACGACCTTTCCGGAGACCCAGTACTTC | TRBV15 | once | 17 | . | TRBJ2-5